The sequence of this TCR beta chain was determined in a study of identical twins. Germline V CDR1 and CDR2: SEHNR, FQNEAQ (reference sequence). The CDR3 totals 14 residues. The ends were cut back, 5 bases at V and 2 bases at J, with 13 bases in the middle. This clonotype was detected ten times or more. A universal primer binding site was introduced by template switching. The final cDNA contained unique molecular identifiers. TCRdb itself ran the 5' RACE reads through MiXCR, one entry per CDR3 protein. The sample contains 550,000 to 700,000 distinct CDR3 sequences, approximately 10% of which appear only once. The data also belong to a second study, concerning yellow fever vaccine responses in identical twins. That work adds: Twins' T cell vaccine responses reportedly looked partly convergent, partly personalized.

This receptor was identified in a woman aged 18-29 years in good health. The sequenced material came from PBMCs. The V gene is TRBV7-9, the J gene TRBJ2-7; D might be TRBD2 (6 bases). DNA for the CDR3: TGTGCCAGCAGCCCAGAGGGACTTACCTACGAGCAGTACTTC. Amino acid sequence: CASSPEGLTYEQYF.